The present TCR beta chain was sequenced within a study of early T cells in non-severe SARS-CoV-2 infection. Germline-derived CDR1 and CDR2 are SGHRS and YFSETQ. With 3 bases removed from V and 0 bases from J, the gap between germline ends came to 10 bases. This CDR3 is built from 15 residues. This clonotype was seen many times. The target antigen is unknown. Study-wide points: Lookups in VDJdb leaned toward anti-spike CD8 responses and missed private and CD4 specificities.

One entry per CDR3 protein results from TCRdb running MiXCR on the 5' RACE reads. The table has around 71,000 distinct CDR3 sequences, 10% seen once. This TCR was recovered from an adult who was a healthcare worker with PCR-confirmed SARS-CoV-2 infection or an uninfected control (not recorded which). The sample was whole blood, taken at baseline. The V and J genes are TRBV5-1 and TRBJ1-3, with D perhaps TRBD1 (5 bases). CDR3 loop: CASSSGTASGNTIYF. In DNA form, the CDR3 reads TGCGCCAGCAGCTCCGGGACGGCCTCTGGAAACACCATATATTTT.